The 16 T cell receptor beta chains reported below all come from one sample, sequenced in a study of cytomegalovirus exposure and HLA in healthy donors. Primers: 60 Vbeta forward and 13 Jbeta reverse. Clones were read by immunoSEQ multiplex PCR, and TCRdb kept only the in-frame ones, dropping some. Of around 90,000 clones in the sample, roughly 67% were seen once. Specimen: PBMCs. These receptors were obtained from a woman in her forties or fifties in good health and CMV-seropositive.

V usage is TRBV5-1 and J usage is TRBJ2-5; a weak D match, TRBD1 (5 bases). The V gene lost 3 bases and the J gene lost 1 base, with 16 bases spanning the gap. CDR1 is SGHRS and CDR2 is YFSETQ in the germline V gene. The CDR3 runs 16 residues. The CDR3 DNA reads as TGCGCCAGCAGCTACGGGCCTACAGGTGGCCAAGAGACCCAGTACTTC. This translates into CASSYGPTGGQETQYF.

This clone came up once. The rearrangement joins TRBV19 to TRBJ1-2, with D uncertain. V was cut by 1 base and J by 2 bases, with 8 bases left in between. Germline loops: CDR1 LNHDA, CDR2 SQIVND (reference sequence). This CDR3 region has 14 residues. The CDR3 loop is CASSIVLSNYGYTF. In DNA form, the CDR3 reads TGTGCCAGTAGTATAGTACTTTCAAACTATGGCTACACCTTC.

The CDR3 reads CASSPTGDGSNQPQHF. The CDR3 bases are TGTGCCAGCAGTCCTACAGGGGATGGAAGCAATCAGCCCCAGCATTTT. V is TRBV28 and J is TRBJ1-5; 7 nucleotides agree with TRBD1. This CDR3 has 16 amino acids. Germline CDR1 reads MDHEN; CDR2 reads SYDVKM. After removal of 5 bases from V and 1 base from J, the junction contained 8 bases not matched to a gene. The variable domain in full, with the rest retrieved from reference TRBV28 and TRBJ1-5, is DVKVTQSSRYLVKRTGEKVFLECVQDMDHENMFWYRQDPGLGLRLIYFSYDVKMKEKGDIPEGYSVSREKKERFSLILESASTNQTSMYLCASSPTGDGSNQPQHFGDGTRLSIL.

The J gene is TRBJ2-3, the V gene TRBV6-5; D is perhaps TRBD2 (5 bases). The CDR3 is 16 amino acids. Looked up from germline, CDR1 is MNHEY and CDR2 is SVGAGI. V lost 0 bases to trimming and J lost 7 bases, with 17 bases between them. CDR3 in amino acids: CASSYSHTGIGHTQYF. CDR3 nucleotide sequence: TGTGCCAGCAGTTACTCGCACACCGGGATAGGTCATACGCAGTATTTT.

This clone appeared once. The chain carries TRBV4-1 and TRBJ1-1; D is ambiguous. Trimming took off 4 bases at V and 1 base at J, with 7 bases between the two ends. CDR3 size: 13 residues. Germline V gene data show CDR1 as MGHRA and CDR2 as YSYEKL. CDR3 nucleotide sequence: TGCGCCAGCAGCCCCGCAGGGAACACTGAAGCTTTCTTT. Translation: CASSPAGNTEAFF.

The rearrangement uses TRBV2 and TRBJ2-7; 7 positions match TRBD2. There are 15 residues in the CDR3. The J segment lost 2 bases and the V segment lost 1 base, leaving 5 bases of the junction unmatched. Germline assignment: CDR1 SNHLY and CDR2 FYNNEI. The CDR3 reads CASSEGSGVTYEQYF. The DNA for the CDR3 is TGTGCCAGCAGTGAAGGAAGCGGGGTGACCTACGAGCAGTACTTC.

This chain links TRBV6-1 with TRBJ2-7; 9 bases match TRBD1. The CDR3 has 18 residues. Trimming removed 4 bases from V and 5 bases from J; junction bases left unmatched: 18. Germline V gene sequence: CDR1 MNHNS, CDR2 SASEGT. CDR3 coding DNA: TGTGCCAGCAGTGCCGCGACAACAGGGGGCTGGTTCGTCCACGAGCAGTACTTC. It translates to CASSAATTGGWFVHEQYF.

The V call is TRBV9, the J call TRBJ1-2; weak D call: TRBD1 (5 bases). Trimming removed 4 bases at V and 6 bases at J, with 22 bases between. Germline CDR1 SGDLS, CDR2 YYNGEE. The CDR3 length is 16 residues. The CDR3 here is CASSSYSPGLGDGYTF. The CDR3 nucleotides are TGTGCCAGCAGCTCTTACTCTCCTGGCCTAGGGGATGGCTACACCTTC.

This chain connects TRBV6-6 to TRBJ2-1; possible D gene TRBD2, 7 bases. Germline V gene sequence: CDR1 MNHNY, CDR2 SVGAGI (reference sequence). The CDR3 runs to 12 residues. V was trimmed by 7 bases and J by 9 bases, leaving 13 bases between them. Here the CDR3 DNA reads TGTGCCAGCATGGGGGGGCTTGGTGAGCAGTTCTTC. Translation gives CASMGGLGEQFF.

With respect to this clone: Other nucleotide sequences from this sample produce the same CDR3. The rearrangement uses TRBV5-1 and TRBJ2-1; 12 positions agree with TRBD1. CDR1 and CDR2 (germline): SGHRS, YFSETQ. The junction had 5 bases not matched to a gene; V was cut back by 2 bases and J by 8 bases. The CDR3 runs to 15 residues. CDR3 nucleotide sequence: TGCGCCAGCAGCTTTACCGGGACAGGGGGCGATGAGCAGTTCTTC. Translated: CASSFTGTGGDEQFF.

The CDR3 DNA reads TGCGCCAGCAGCTTCACAACAGGGAGTGTCCTAACCGGGGAGCTGTTTTTT. It codes for CASSFTTGSVLTGELFF. The gene calls are TRBV5-1 and TRBJ2-2; perhaps TRBD1 as D (6 bases). Trimming removed 2 bases at V and 5 bases at J, with 19 bases between. Germline assignment: CDR1 SGHRS and CDR2 YFSETQ. The CDR3 runs to 17 residues. The full variable domain, completed using reference TRBV5-1 and TRBJ2-2, is KAGVTQTPRYLIKTRGQQVTLSCSPISGHRSVSWYQQTPGQGLQFLFEYFSETQRNKGNFPGRFSGRQFSNSRSEMNVSTLELGDSALYLCASSFTTGSVLTGELFFGEGSRLTVL.

V and J are TRBV4-3 and TRBJ2-7; TRBD1 might be the D (5 bases). This CDR3 spans 15 amino acids. Trimming removed 4 bases from V and 2 bases from J, with 15 bases in between. Per the germline V gene, CDR1 is LGHNA and CDR2 is YSLEER. CDR3 coding DNA: TGCGCCAGCAGCCGGGATCTAGGGGCCACCTACGAGCAGTACTTC. It specifies CASSRDLGATYEQYF.

This chain joins TRBV2 and TRBJ2-7; D call uncertain. CDR3 size: 12 residues. The germline V and J ends were trimmed by 4 bases and 4 bases, with 8 bases remaining between them. CDR1 is SNHLY and CDR2 is FYNNEI in the germline V gene. Written as DNA, the CDR3 is TGTGCCAGCAGTGCCATTCGGTACGAGCAGTACTTC. Its translation is CASSAIRYEQYF.

This clone was seen only a few times. The V gene is TRBV18, the J gene TRBJ1-3; D gene ambiguous. The germline V and J ends were trimmed by 3 bases and 2 bases, with 17 bases remaining between them. The CDR3 is made up of 17 amino acids. CDR1 KGHSH and CDR2 LQKENI come from the germline V gene. The CDR3 nucleotides are TGTGCCAGCTCACCGGAAACAGTTTTAACCGCTGGAAACACCATATATTTT. It translates to CASSPETVLTAGNTIYF.

This clone was recorded a few times. The V gene is TRBV6-1, the J gene TRBJ1-3; tentatively, D is TRBD1 (5 bases). CDR1 and CDR2 (germline): MNHNS, SASEGT. The V gene lost 0 bases and the J gene lost 4 bases, with 13 bases spanning the gap. The CDR3 sequence is 16 residues long. The CDR3 protein is CASSEALGRTGNTIYF. The CDR3 nucleotides are TGTGCCAGCAGTGAAGCTCTAGGGAGGACAGGAAACACCATATATTTT.

The chain links TRBV11-2 to TRBJ2-1; 9 bases are shared with TRBD1. V shed 2 bases, J shed 7 bases, and the junction held 3 bases outside the gene matches. There are 14 residues in the CDR3. The germline V gene has CDR1 SGHAT and CDR2 FQNNGV. The CDR3 loop is CASSLRTGVNEQFF. In nucleotides, the CDR3 is TGTGCCAGCAGCTTAAGGACAGGGGTTAATGAGCAGTTCTTC.